This TCR beta chain was found in a study of T-cell reconstitution after alpha-beta-depleted transplantation in children. Preparation of the TCRbeta library involved a method that used unique molecular identifiers. TCRdb processed the PCR reads anew with MiXCR; each CDR3 protein has one entry. Here the sample spans some 600,000 distinct CDR3 sequences, 16% being singletons. In its sample, this clonotype was seen once. The CDR3 spans 14 residues. Germline V gene data show CDR1 as GTSNPN and CDR2 as SVGIG (reference sequence). The ends lost 3 bases at V and 2 bases at J; junction bases unmatched: 5. The TCR was taken from a human donor who donated a stem cell graft to a child with acute myeloid leukemia. This chain connects TRBV30 to TRBJ2-7, with 9 bases aligning to TRBD1. The specimen was PBMCs from the stem cell graft donor, collected from the stem cell graft. CDR3 sequence reads: CAWRRTGETYEQYF. The CDR3 DNA reads as TGTGCCTGGAGAAGGACAGGGGAAACCTACGAGCAGTACTTC.